Below, 9 T cell receptor beta chains from the same sample are listed, as sequenced in a study of T cell responses to AZD1222 COVID-19 vaccine. The assay was immunoSEQ multiplex PCR, and TCRdb's table has in-frame clones only and misses some. The sample includes under 200,000 clones, 90% to 95% seen only once; the top ten take 9.2%. Here the sequenced sample was peripheral blood, taken on day 0 of AZD1222 vaccination. Every receptor here comes from an adult in good health.

The V call is TRBV20-1, the J call TRBJ1-1; D remains unclear. The CDR3 covers 13 residues. Trimming left V 3 bases short and J 2 bases short, with 10 bases between. CDR1 is DFQATT, CDR2 SNEGSKA, per germline (reference sequence). The CDR3 DNA follows: TGCAGTGCTAGTGCGACGGTTAACACTGAAGCTTTCTTT. It is translated as CSASATVNTEAFF.

The chain couples TRBV3-1 (or the pseudogene TRBV3-2) to TRBJ2-2; D could derive from TRBD1 or TRBD2 (5 bases each). Trimming removed 8 bases at V and 7 bases at J, with 20 bases between. The CDR3 sequence is 15 residues long. The germline V gene encodes CDR1 LGHDT and CDR2 YNNKEL (reference sequence). In nucleotides, the CDR3 is TGTGCCAGCTCTCTAAGGGGCCGAGGGGTCGGGGAGCTGTTTTTT. Translating gives CASSLRGRGVGELFF.

The chain carries TRBV15 and TRBJ2-7; TRBD1 matches at 9 bases. Germline V gene sequence: CDR1 LNHNV, CDR2 YYDKDF (reference sequence). After removal of 1 base from V and 7 bases from J, the junction contained 11 bases not matched to a gene. This CDR3 spans 16 amino acids. CDR3 in DNA: TGTGCCACCAGCAGAGGTCGTGACAGGGGGTCGAGTGAGCAGTACTTC. It encodes CATSRGRDRGSSEQYF.

The chain employs TRBV28 and TRBJ1-4; D is uncertain. Trimming removed 6 bases from V and 8 bases from J, with 13 bases in between. Germline CDR1 reads MDHEN; CDR2 reads SYDVKM. This CDR3 spans 13 amino acids. As DNA, the CDR3 is TGTGCCAGCAGACCCCGGACCCGGGAAAAACTGTTTTTT. It yields the protein CASRPRTREKLFF.

The chain uses TRBV5-4 and TRBJ2-7; TRBD2 matches at 9 bases. Per the germline V gene, CDR1 is SGHNT and CDR2 is YYREEE (reference sequence). The CDR3 is 14 amino acids. The trim removed 5 bases at V and 3 bases at J, leaving 6 bases unmatched. The CDR3 loop reads CASSSGTSRYEQYF. The CDR3 DNA is TGTGCCAGCAGTTCCGGGACTAGCCGCTACGAGCAGTACTTC.

The chain carries TRBV6-2 or TRBV6-3 and TRBJ1-2, with D hard to call. CDR1 and CDR2 (germline): MNHEY, SVGEGT. This CDR3 is 11 amino acids long. V was cut by 5 bases and J by 4 bases, with 5 bases left in between. Written as DNA, the CDR3 is TGTGCCAGCAGTGACACCTATGGCTACACCTTC. This translates into CASSDTYGYTF.

The rearrangement uses TRBV29-1 and TRBJ2-1, with 7 bases fitting TRBD2. This CDR3 is built from 11 residues. Trimming cost V 7 bases and J 14 bases; bases outside gene matches: 11. CDR1 is SQVTM, CDR2 ANQGSEA, per germline. DNA of the CDR3: TGCAGCGCCGTAGGGAGGGCCGGGGAGTTCTTC. It yields the protein CSAVGRAGEFF.

V and J are TRBV19 and TRBJ2-7; TRBD1 is a possible D gene (6 bases). Trimming stripped 3 bases from V and 2 bases from J, with 14 bases between. CDR3 length equals 15 residues. Germline V gene sequence: CDR1 LNHDA, CDR2 SQIVND (reference sequence). CDR3 residues: CASSIVAGDTYEQYF. The CDR3 DNA reads TGTGCCAGTAGTATTGTGGCAGGGGACACCTACGAGCAGTACTTC.

There are a few counts of this clone. The chain uses TRBV27 and TRBJ2-7; TRBD2 aligns across 10 bases. J was trimmed by 2 bases and V by 6 bases; bases with no gene match: 4. The CDR3 extends over 14 amino acids. Germline V gives CDR1 MNHEY, CDR2 SMNVEV (reference sequence). The CDR3 loop reads CASRLLAGTYEQYF. Written as DNA, the CDR3 is TGTGCCAGCAGATTACTAGCGGGAACCTACGAGCAGTACTTC.